This T cell receptor (beta chain) comes out of a study of a mutant IDH1 vaccine in newly diagnosed glioma. About the research overall: Most had both radiotherapy and temozolomide beforehand; others had only one.

Germline CDR1 is SNHLY and CDR2 is FYNNEI. The CDR3 sequence is 12 residues long. Deletions cut 6 bases from V and 3 bases from J, with 8 bases between. Clones were read by immunoSEQ multiplex PCR, and TCRdb kept only the in-frame ones, dropping some. Among roughly 50,000 clones, around 80% were seen once, and the ten largest hold about 3.4%. Stated time point: week 5, during vaccination. Doses of 300 ug of mutant IDH1 20-mer peptide were given with topical imiquimod. Concerning this clone: Its antigen is as yet unknown.

V is TRBV2 and J is TRBJ1-2, with D possibly being TRBD1 (5 bases). The sample consisted of PBMCs, taken from a glioma patient whose treatment included an IDH1 peptide vaccine. This TCR came from a man aged 30-40 years with glioma. The CDR3 is CASRGRDYGYTF. CDR3 coding DNA: TGTGCCAGCAGGGGGCGAGACTATGGCTACACCTTC.